The entry below gives a single TCR beta chain sequence along with its context. What it recognizes is unknown. Using immunoSEQ multiplex PCR, the repertoire was profiled, and TCRdb retains in-frame clones only, with some absent. The data contain about 190,000 clones, 86% of them singletons. The data stem from a study of cytomegalovirus exposure and HLA in healthy donors. General study results and limits: It was found in a later analysis that first-cohort TCR clusters tended to co-occur in the 100 to 150 validation repertoires.

Sequencing was performed on PBMCs. This sequence originates from a woman aged 18-35 years in good health and CMV-seronegative.

CDR3 region: CASSDRGENQPQHF. CDR3 sequence (DNA): TGTGCCAGCTCGGACAGGGGGGAAAATCAGCCCCAGCATTTT. The chain employs TRBV18 and TRBJ1-5; 10 positions match TRBD1. Trimming at V came to 6 bases and at J to 4 bases, leaving 3 bases not matched to a gene. This CDR3 has 14 residues. The V gene's germline CDR1 is KGHSH and CDR2 LQKENI.